Sequencing of this TCR beta chain was carried out in a study of patients and donors after allogeneic stem cell transplantation. TCRdb re-called the RT-PCR reads through MiXCR, storing one row per CDR3 protein. This sample has 390,000 or so distinct CDR3 sequences, with approximately 16% found just once. On this clonotype itself: An end of the junction does not agree with germline; a read error may underlie this.

The CDR3 runs 14 residues. Germline V lookup: CDR1 SGHAT, CDR2 FQNNGV. The rearrangement links TRBV11-2 to TRBJ2-1; the match to TRBD2 covers 7 bases. The TCR originated in a human donor who was either an allogeneic HSCT recipient or a stem cell or donor lymphocyte infusion donor (not recorded which). It is not recorded whose cells these are; they may come from a transplant donor. Sample: blood, either unsorted or a sorted T cell fraction (not recorded which). The CDR3 region has the DNA TGTGCCAGCACCTTATGGGGGGGGTACAATGAGCAGTTCTTC. This encodes CASTLWGGYNEQFF.